One and the same sample provided the 20 T cell receptor beta chains below, sequenced in a study of T cell responses to AZD1222 COVID-19 vaccine. Assay: immunoSEQ multiplex PCR; the TCRdb copy retains only in-frame clones and omits some. The sample holds about 110,000 clones, less than 95% seen once. The sequencing used peripheral blood, collected 28 days after the second AZD1222 dose. The receptors were gathered from an adult who received the AZD1222 COVID-19 vaccine.

J is TRBJ1-1 and V is TRBV6-2 or TRBV6-3; D not certain. The CDR3 runs 16 residues. Germline V gene sequence: CDR1 MNHEY, CDR2 SVGEGT. Trimming removed 2 bases from V and 1 base from J, with 14 bases in between. The CDR3 protein is CASSYGSGLSNTEAFF. CDR3 bases: TGTGCCAGCAGTTACGGGTCAGGCCTATCGAACACTGAAGCTTTCTTT.

The chain joins TRBV11-2 to TRBJ1-4; 8 bases line up with TRBD1. The germline V gene encodes CDR1 SGHAT and CDR2 FQNNGV. This CDR3 region has 14 residues. After removal of 4 bases from V and 6 bases from J, the junction contained 4 bases not matched to a gene. The CDR3 DNA reads TGTGCCAGCAGCTCCGGACAGGGAGATGAAAAACTGTTTTTT. It translates to CASSSGQGDEKLFF.

This chain joins TRBV10-3 and TRBJ1-2; D might be TRBD1 (5 bases). The CDR3 runs 14 residues. CDR1 is ENHRY and CDR2 is SYGVKD in the germline V gene. Trimming removed 6 bases from V and 4 bases from J, with 15 bases in between. For the CDR3, the DNA is TGTGCCATCAGGGGACCGGGAGGCGGCTATGGCTACACCTTC. Translation: CAIRGPGGGYGYTF.

CDR3 coding DNA: TGTGTCAGGAAGGCGGAGTACGAGCAGTACTTC. It codes for CVRKAEYEQYF. The rearrangement uses TRBV2 and TRBJ2-7; D unresolved. The CDR3 spans 11 residues. In germline, CDR1 is SNHLY, CDR2 FYNNEI.

J is TRBJ1-5 and V is TRBV13; a possible D gene is TRBD1 (6 bases). V dropped 4 bases and J dropped 5 bases, with 12 bases sitting between them. This CDR3 has 14 amino acids. Germline assignment: CDR1 PRHDT and CDR2 FYEKMQ (reference sequence). The CDR3 DNA reads TGTGCCAGCAGCTCTAGGGGGGGCGATCAGCCCCAGCATTTT. Translation gives CASSSRGGDQPQHF. The whole variable domain, remainder taken from reference TRBV13 and TRBJ1-5, is AAGVIQSPRHLIKEKRETATLKCYPIPRHDTVYWYQQGPGQDPQFLISFYEKMQSDKGSIPDRFSAQQFSDYHSELNMSSLELGDSALYFCASSSRGGDQPQHFGDGTRLSIL.

The J gene is TRBJ2-7, the V gene TRBV2, with 8 bases matching TRBD1. V gave up 6 bases and J gave up 0 bases; unmatched junction bases: 1. Germline V gives CDR1 SNHLY, CDR2 FYNNEI. CDR3 length: 13 amino acids. The CDR3 sequence: CASRQGGSYEQYF. DNA for the CDR3: TGTGCCAGCAGACAGGGGGGCTCCTACGAGCAGTACTTC.

This clone was seen just once. The chain couples TRBV27 to TRBJ2-2, with D tentatively TRBD2 (5 bases). From germline, CDR1 is MNHEY and CDR2 SMNVEV (reference sequence). The CDR3 covers 14 residues. V was cut by 6 bases and J by 4 bases, with 12 bases left in between. The CDR3, as DNA: TGTGCCAGCAGCGACGCGGGCGGCACCGGGGAGCTGTTTTTT. This codes for CASSDAGGTGELFF.

This chain uses TRBV6-5 with TRBJ1-1; D gene unclear. The length of the CDR3 is 15 residues. Between the trimmed V and J ends, which lost 5 bases and 5 bases, there was a span of 18 bases. In germline, CDR1 is MNHEY, CDR2 SVGAGI. The CDR3 here is CASSLENSARTEAFF. CDR3 nucleotide sequence: TGTGCCAGCAGTCTTGAGAACAGTGCTCGTACTGAAGCTTTCTTT.

This chain joins TRBV7-8 and TRBJ1-5; D call uncertain. The germline gives CDR1 SGHVS, CDR2 FQNEAQ. V gave up 1 base and J gave up 2 bases, with 6 bases separating them. The CDR3 is 14 amino acids. In nucleotides, the CDR3 is TGTGCCAGCAGCTTAGGTACTGGCAATCAGCCCCAGCATTTT. Protein: CASSLGTGNQPQHF.

This chain links TRBV6-2 or TRBV6-3 with TRBJ2-2, with D perhaps matching TRBD2 (5 bases). The germline V gene encodes CDR1 MNHEY and CDR2 SVGEGT. V lost 4 bases and J lost 6, with 9 bases in between. The CDR3 is made up of 13 amino acids. In nucleotides, the CDR3 is TGTGCCAGCAGTTTTGGGCGGGCCGGGGAGCTGTTTTTT. This translates into CASSFGRAGELFF.

This sequence joins TRBV4-3 and TRBJ2-1; D gene ambiguous. CDR1 and CDR2 (germline): LGHNA, YSLEER. The CDR3 length is 14 residues. V gave up 0 bases and J gave up 7 bases, with 10 bases separating them. The CDR3 bases are TGCGCCAGCAGCCAAGAGGGGTTCGGGAATGAGCAGTTCTTC. It codes for CASSQEGFGNEQFF.

The rearrangement uses TRBV5-1 and TRBJ2-7; D tentatively reads TRBD1 or TRBD2 (5 bases each). The CDR3 extends over 16 amino acids. CDR1 and CDR2 from the germline V gene are SGHRS and YFSETQ. Trimming stripped 0 bases from V and 2 bases from J, with 15 bases between. The CDR3 DNA reads TGCGCCAGCAGCTTGGCCCGGGGCATAAATACCTACGAGCAGTACTTC. Protein product: CASSLARGINTYEQYF. Full variable domain (remainder filled in from reference TRBV5-1 and TRBJ2-7): KAGVTQTPRYLIKTRGQQVTLSCSPISGHRSVSWYQQTPGQGLQFLFEYFSETQRNKGNFPGRFSGRQFSNSRSEMNVSTLELGDSALYLCASSLARGINTYEQYFGPGTRLTVT.

V usage is TRBV11-2 and J usage is TRBJ2-2; tentatively, D is TRBD1 (5 bases). The CDR3 is 15 amino acids. V lost 3 bases and J 4 bases, leaving 12 bases between the germline ends. Germline values: CDR1 SGHAT, CDR2 FQNNGV. The CDR3 loop reads CASSFHGAGTGELFF. The CDR3 DNA is TGTGCCAGCAGCTTTCATGGGGCTGGCACCGGGGAGCTGTTTTTT.

V gene TRBV25-1 combines with J gene TRBJ1-4, with 8 bases aligning to TRBD1. The CDR3 spans 16 residues. The ends lost 2 bases at V and 5 bases at J; junction bases unmatched: 7. CDR1 MGHDK and CDR2 SYGVNS come from the germline V gene. The CDR3 DNA follows: TGTGCCAGCAGTGAAGACAGGGGACGAATGAATGAAAAACTGTTTTTT. Its protein is CASSEDRGRMNEKLFF.

V gene TRBV18 combines with J gene TRBJ1-2; weak D call: TRBD1 (6 bases). Germline V gene lookup returns CDR1 KGHSH and CDR2 LQKENI. V was cut by 5 bases and J by 7 bases, with 17 bases left in between. CDR3 length: 14 amino acids. CDR3: CASSTRQENIGYTF. Written as DNA, the CDR3 is TGTGCCAGCTCAACCCGACAGGAGAATATTGGCTACACCTTC.

V gene TRBV4-1 combines with J gene TRBJ2-5, with D perhaps TRBD2 (5 bases). This CDR3 has 13 residues. The V gene lost 0 bases and the J gene lost 7 bases, with 9 bases spanning the gap. CDR1 MGHRA and CDR2 YSYEKL come from the germline V gene. The CDR3 here is CASSQEEGGTQYF. The CDR3 nucleotides read TGCGCCAGCAGCCAAGAAGAAGGAGGGACCCAGTACTTC.

This clone was observed a few times. V and J are TRBV4-3 and TRBJ2-1; 11 bases line up with TRBD2. V shed 2 bases, J shed 6 bases, and the junction held 6 bases outside the gene matches. The CDR3 length is 16 residues. CDR1 is LGHNA, CDR2 YSLEER, per germline. The CDR3 bases are TGCGCCAGCAGCCAAAAGACTAGCGGGGAAGGCAATGAGCAGTTCTTC. Its translation is CASSQKTSGEGNEQFF.

This clone was detected only once. The chain employs TRBV27 and TRBJ2-1; weak D call: TRBD1 (5 bases). CDR3 length: 14 residues. Germline V gene lookup returns CDR1 MNHEY and CDR2 SMNVEV (reference sequence). V was cut by 3 bases and J by 2 bases, with 8 bases left in between. This CDR3 is CASSFDRPYNEQFF. The CDR3 region has the DNA TGTGCCAGCAGTTTCGACAGACCCTACAATGAGCAGTTCTTC.

The V and J genes are TRBV5-1 and TRBJ1-5; 8 nucleotides align to TRBD1. The germline CDR1 and CDR2 sequences are SGHRS and YFSETQ. The CDR3 loop spans 14 amino acids. V shed 4 bases and J 4 bases; nucleotides not matched to a gene: 4. Here the CDR3 reads CASSKGTGNQPQHF. The CDR3, as DNA: TGCGCCAGCAGCAAAGGGACAGGAAATCAGCCCCAGCATTTT. The full variable domain, completed using reference TRBV5-1 and TRBJ1-5, is KAGVTQTPRYLIKTRGQQVTLSCSPISGHRSVSWYQQTPGQGLQFLFEYFSETQRNKGNFPGRFSGRQFSNSRSEMNVSTLELGDSALYLCASSKGTGNQPQHFGDGTRLSIL.

The chain has TRBV9 and TRBJ1-4; D might be TRBD1 (5 bases). The CDR3 contains 14 residues. Trimming removed 4 bases from V and 8 bases from J, with 15 bases in between. Germline V gene lookup returns CDR1 SGDLS and CDR2 YYNGEE. The DNA for the CDR3 is TGTGCCAGCAGCCCCTGGTCCCGGGGGGAAAAACTGTTTTTT. Amino acids: CASSPWSRGEKLFF.